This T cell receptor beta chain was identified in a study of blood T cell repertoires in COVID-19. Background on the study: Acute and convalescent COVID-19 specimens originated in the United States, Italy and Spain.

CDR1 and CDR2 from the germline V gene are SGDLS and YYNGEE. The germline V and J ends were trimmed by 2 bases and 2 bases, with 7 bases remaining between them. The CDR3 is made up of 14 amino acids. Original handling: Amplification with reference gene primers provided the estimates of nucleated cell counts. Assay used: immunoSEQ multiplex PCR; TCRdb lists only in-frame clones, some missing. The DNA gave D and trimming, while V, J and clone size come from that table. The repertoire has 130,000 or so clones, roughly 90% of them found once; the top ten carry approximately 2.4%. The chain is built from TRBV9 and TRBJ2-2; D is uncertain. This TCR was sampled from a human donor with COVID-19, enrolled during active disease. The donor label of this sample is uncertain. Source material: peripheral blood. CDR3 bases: TGTGCCAGCAGCGTCGCAGTAAACACCGGGGAGCTGTTTTTT. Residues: CASSVAVNTGELFF.